This TCR beta chain was identified in a study of cytomegalovirus exposure and HLA in healthy donors. Concerning this clone itself: No antigen is known for it.

V shed 0 bases, J shed 7 bases, and the junction held 10 bases outside the gene matches. The CDR3 is 16 residues long. Germline lookup yields CDR1 SGHNT and CDR2 YYREEE (reference sequence). General study points: At a 0.05 false discovery rate, a later analysis found roughly 17,000 TCR beta sequences to be associated with HLA alleles. Immune exposure was documented only through CMV serostatus. Analysis was carried out at a later point, and it linked a missense DCLRE1C variant to TCR beta V- and J-gene trimming.

The PCR had 60 Vbeta and 13 Jbeta primers. TCRdb's table, derived via immunoSEQ multiplex PCR, lists solely in-frame clones and lacks some. The sample lists about 150,000 clones, 65% to 85% seen once, with 5.5% to 6.5% in the top ten. The receptor's source is a woman in her thirties or forties in good health and CMV-seropositive. The sequencing input was PBMCs. This sequence joins TRBV5-4 and TRBJ2-1, with 7 bases lining up with TRBD2. The CDR3 sequence is CASSLGDSGIINEQFF. In DNA form, the CDR3 reads TGTGCCAGCAGCTTGGGTGACAGCGGGATAATTAATGAGCAGTTCTTC.